Sequencing of this TCR beta chain was carried out in a study of T cell responses to AZD1222 COVID-19 vaccine. Between the trimmed V and J ends, which lost 7 bases and 0 bases, there was a span of 12 bases. The CDR3 runs to 14 residues. From germline, CDR1 is MNHEY and CDR2 SVGAGI. This clone has a single count. The table came from immunoSEQ multiplex PCR; TCRdb's copy has only in-frame clones and leaves some out. This sample has 150,000 to 180,000 clones, with roughly nine tenths found just once. The sequencing here drew on peripheral blood, taken after recovery from COVID-19. The V and J genes are TRBV6-5 and TRBJ1-2; D call uncertain. This sequence was found in an adult who had recovered from COVID-19. The CDR3 reads CASTAAVTNYGYTF. CDR3 coding DNA: TGTGCCAGCACCGCGGCTGTCACTAACTATGGCTACACCTTC.